A single sample is the source of the 21 T cell receptor beta chains below, sequenced in a study of type 1 regulatory T cells. Their antigens remain unidentified. In TCRdb, the reads were re-called with MiXCR into one record per CDR3 protein. The profile shows fewer than 75,000 distinct CDR3 sequences, nearly 50% of them singletons. Sequenced material: cultured non-Tr1 T cells, either the whole culture or a sorted T cell fraction (not recorded which). The receptors come from a human donor in good health.

The chain links TRBV4-1 to TRBJ2-1, with 10 positions matching TRBD2. The CDR3 contains 19 residues. From germline, CDR1 is MGHRA and CDR2 YSYEKL. V trimming: 0 bases; J trimming: 6 bases; junction bases outside the gene matches: 14. The chain's CDR3 is CASSQDPFPSGGRSNEQFF. The CDR3 region has the DNA TGCGCCAGCAGCCAAGACCCCTTCCCTAGCGGGGGCCGCTCCAATGAGCAGTTCTTC.

This clonotype was observed a few times. The chain joins TRBV7-6 to TRBJ1-5; D gene ambiguous. The germline gives CDR1 SGHVS, CDR2 FNYEAQ. CDR3 length equals 15 residues. V dropped 5 bases and J dropped 0 bases, with 11 bases sitting between them. CDR3 sequence reads: CASSPQPNSNQPQHF. The CDR3 DNA reads as TGTGCCAGCAGCCCCCAGCCAAATAGCAATCAGCCCCAGCATTTT. The full variable domain, in which reference TRBV7-6 and TRBJ1-5 provide the parts outside the CDR3, is GAGVSQSPRYKVTKRGQDVALRCDPISGHVSLYWYRQALGQGPEFLTYFNYEAQQDKSGLPNDRFSAERPEGSISTLTIQRTEQRDSAMYRCASSPQPNSNQPQHFGDGTRLSIL.

The sample holds many counts of this clonotype. This chain links TRBV5-1 with TRBJ2-3, with 9 nucleotides matching TRBD2. From germline, CDR1 is SGHRS and CDR2 YFSETQ. CDR3 length equals 14 residues. Losses at the gene ends were 7 bases for V and 4 bases for J; bases not matched to a gene: 7. Here the CDR3 DNA reads TGCGCCAGCGGAAGCGGGGGGAGCTCAGATACGCAGTATTTT. Translation gives CASGSGGSSDTQYF.

The chain combines TRBV4-1 with TRBJ2-3, with TRBD1 identical over 9 bases. The CDR3 is 16 residues long. Germline CDR1 reads MGHRA; CDR2 reads YSYEKL. Germline trimming cut 0 bases from V and 6 bases from J; bases unmatched to any gene: 7. This CDR3 is CASSQEGTGRRDTQYF. CDR3 nucleotide sequence: TGCGCCAGCAGCCAAGAAGGGACAGGGAGGAGGGATACGCAGTATTTT.

The genes are TRBV13 and TRBJ2-5; no reliable D call. Germline V gives CDR1 PRHDT, CDR2 FYEKMQ (reference sequence). Deletions cut 3 bases from V and 4 bases from J, with 12 bases between. There are 14 residues in the CDR3. CDR3 nucleotide sequence: TGTGCCAGCAGCTTTATTTCTCGACCAGAGACCCAGTACTTC. Encoded protein: CASSFISRPETQYF. The complete variable domain, with remaining parts taken from reference TRBV13 and TRBJ2-5, reads AAGVIQSPRHLIKEKRETATLKCYPIPRHDTVYWYQQGPGQDPQFLISFYEKMQSDKGSIPDRFSAQQFSDYHSELNMSSLELGDSALYFCASSFISRPETQYFGPGTRLLVL.

CDR3 protein: CASSPTGALNTEAFF. The DNA for the CDR3 is TGTGCCAGCTCCCCGACAGGGGCCCTGAACACTGAAGCTTTCTTT. The rearrangement uses TRBV18 and TRBJ1-1; 8 nucleotides align to TRBD1. The length of the CDR3 is 15 residues. Per germline, CDR1 KGHSH and CDR2 LQKENI. Trimming removed 6 bases from V and 0 bases from J; junction bases left unmatched: 6.

This clonotype was detected a few times. CDR3 nucleotides: TGCGCCAGCAGCCAGGGCCATAAGGGGGGACAAGAGACCCAGTACTTC. It encodes CASSQGHKGGQETQYF. The chain joins TRBV4-1 to TRBJ2-5, with D perhaps matching TRBD1 or TRBD2 (6 bases each). Germline loops: CDR1 MGHRA, CDR2 YSYEKL. Trimming removed 3 bases at V and 2 bases at J, with 16 bases between. The CDR3 length is 16 residues.

J is TRBJ1-2 and V is TRBV4-2; 11 nucleotides align to TRBD1. The CDR3 loop spans 16 amino acids. The V gene's germline CDR1 is LGHNA and CDR2 YNFKEQ. With 1 base clipped from V and 3 bases from J, the junction kept 4 bases outside the gene matches. The CDR3 spells CASSQGTGGYDYGYTF. The CDR3, as DNA: TGTGCCAGCAGCCAAGGGACAGGGGGCTATGACTATGGCTACACCTTC.

The J gene is TRBJ2-1, the V gene TRBV20-1; D is ambiguous. Trimming left V 3 bases short and J 8 bases short, with 11 bases between. Germline V gives CDR1 DFQATT, CDR2 SNEGSKA (reference sequence). The CDR3 is made up of 12 amino acids. Written as DNA, the CDR3 is TGCAGTGCTAGTGTCCTAGAATATGAGCAGTTCTTC. Its protein product is CSASVLEYEQFF.

In DNA, the CDR3 is TGTGCCAGGGTAATGACAGAAAATGAAAAACTGTTTTTT. It encodes CARVMTENEKLFF. V and J are TRBV6-4 and TRBJ1-4; TRBD1 might be the D (5 bases). Germline CDR1 MRHNA, CDR2 SNTAGT. V gave up 9 bases and J gave up 5 bases, with 13 bases separating them. The CDR3 loop spans 13 amino acids.

About this clonotype itself: This may arise from a read error, as a much more abundant clone is one base away. The rearrangement uses TRBV20-1 and TRBJ1-6; D is perhaps TRBD1 (5 bases). The CDR3 extends over 14 amino acids. Trimming shortened V by 5 bases and J by 9 bases, and 17 bases separated the two germline ends. Germline values: CDR1 DFQATT, CDR2 SNEGSKA (reference sequence). CDR3 residues: CSAPLRGATSPLHF. CDR3 nucleotide sequence: TGCAGTGCTCCTCTCCGTGGGGCTACTTCACCCCTCCACTTT.

This sequence joins TRBV5-1 and TRBJ1-2, with a possible D match to TRBD1 (6 bases). The CDR3 contains 14 residues. The V gene lost 4 bases and the J gene lost 7 bases, with 17 bases spanning the gap. CDR1 SGHRS and CDR2 YFSETQ come from the germline V gene. CDR3 region: CASSPAGASSGYTF. The CDR3 nucleotides are TGCGCCAGCAGCCCAGCGGGGGCCTCTAGTGGCTACACCTTC.

This clonotype has a handful of counts. The chain is built from TRBV7-9 and TRBJ1-1, with a weak D call TRBD1 (5 bases). Trimming removed 4 bases at V and 4 bases at J, with 13 bases between. The germline gives CDR1 SEHNR, CDR2 FQNEAQ (reference sequence). The CDR3 contains 14 residues. The CDR3 nucleotides are TGTGCCAGCAGCTCCCAGGGTGACCTCACTGAAGCTTTCTTT. This sequence encodes CASSSQGDLTEAFF.

The V gene is TRBV4-1, the J gene TRBJ2-7; 10 positions agree with TRBD1. J lost 4 bases, V lost 4 bases, and 19 bases had no gene match. The CDR3 is 19 amino acids. From germline, CDR1 is MGHRA and CDR2 YSYEKL. CDR3 in DNA: TGCGCCAGCAGCCCGTGGGGATCCGTGGGGACAGGGGATGCTTACGAGCAGTACTTC. Its protein product is CASSPWGSVGTGDAYEQYF.

The chain recombines TRBV27 with TRBJ1-5; D gene unclear. This CDR3 comprises 14 residues. Trimming pared 5 bases from V and 0 bases from J, leaving 8 bases between. Looked up from germline, CDR1 is MNHEY and CDR2 is SMNVEV (reference sequence). This CDR3 is CASSPTNSNQPQHF. CDR3 nucleotides: TGTGCCAGCAGTCCGACAAATAGCAATCAGCCCCAGCATTTT.

This clonotype appeared a few times. CDR3 in amino acids: CASSLKSSSSGANVLTF. CDR3 bases: TGTGCCAGCAGTTTAAAATCTTCCAGCTCTGGGGCCAACGTCCTGACTTTC. The rearrangement links TRBV12-3 or TRBV12-4 to TRBJ2-6; D remains ambiguous. The CDR3 is made up of 17 amino acids. The germline V and J ends were trimmed by 2 bases and 0 bases, with 11 bases remaining between them.

The rearrangement uses TRBV6-5 and TRBJ2-7; 9 nucleotides match TRBD1. From germline, CDR1 is MNHEY and CDR2 SVGAGI. Trimming removed 0 bases from V and 7 bases from J; junction bases left unmatched: 7. The length of the CDR3 is 15 residues. Here the CDR3 reads CASSYSYRGLGEQYF. As DNA, the CDR3 is TGTGCCAGCAGTTACTCGTACAGGGGGCTGGGTGAGCAGTACTTC.

The chain joins TRBV12-3 or TRBV12-4 to TRBJ1-1; D gene unclear. V lost 9 bases and J lost 1, with 6 bases in between. The CDR3 is 11 residues long. This CDR3 reads CASQENTEAFF. Written as DNA, the CDR3 is TGTGCCAGTCAGGAGAACACTGAAGCTTTCTTT.

In its sample, this clonotype was seen a few times. The chain joins TRBV5-1 to TRBJ2-7; D remains ambiguous. Trimming took off 2 bases at V and 4 bases at J, with 7 bases between the two ends. CDR1 is SGHRS and CDR2 is YFSETQ in the germline V gene. The CDR3 covers 12 residues. The CDR3 bases are TGCGCCAGCAGCTTCGACACTTACGAGCAGTACTTC. Translating gives CASSFDTYEQYF.

This clonotype was observed a handful of times. The chain uses TRBV7-9 and TRBJ1-1; D possibly corresponds to TRBD1 (6 bases). The CDR3 consists of 16 residues. CDR1 SEHNR and CDR2 FQNEAQ come from the germline V gene (reference sequence). Trimming took off 4 bases at V and 0 bases at J, with 15 bases between the two ends. CDR3 region: CASSSWGGGLNTEAFF. The CDR3 bases are TGTGCCAGCAGCTCTTGGGGGGGGGGCTTGAACACTGAAGCTTTCTTT.

This sequence joins TRBV4-3 and TRBJ2-3, with D unclear. CDR3 length: 14 residues. The germline CDR1 and CDR2 sequences are LGHNA and YSLEER. Trimming removed 1 base at V and 0 bases at J, with 5 bases between. The CDR3 DNA reads TGCGCCAGCAGCCAAGCGGTGAGCACAGATACGCAGTATTTT. Encoded protein: CASSQAVSTDTQYF.